This T cell receptor beta chain was documented in a study of control samples from healthy donors and cancer patients (dated by TCRdb to 2020 to 2022). As regards this clone: Its antigen specificity is not known. The sample holds no much larger clone one base away, and base qualities are not on file.

Receptor amplification or capture employed the immunoSEQ multiplex PCR assay. The source is immuneACCESS, and TCRdb retained only in-frame sequences with V and J called. Part of the clones is not carried over; for the studies checked, unresolved V genes explain less than half of this, and the remainder is unexplained. The sample has 150,000 to 200,000 clones on record, roughly 90% of them singletons. In total, the top ten clones hold more than 1.3% of the sample. From the germline V gene, CDR1 is SQVTM and CDR2 is ANQGSEA. Spanning cysteine to phenylalanine, the CDR3 consists of 15 amino acids. Only the CDR3 portion is preserved as DNA: 45 bases, with reading frame beginning at the first base. V gives up 6 bases and J gives up 2 bases, and the segment between their germline ends measures 16 bases.

Recombination connected TRBV29-1 to TRBJ2-2, with a tentative D call of TRBD1 or TRBD2, each matching 5 bases. This TCR was sampled from a woman between 45 and 60 years old in good health. Sample: blood. The CDR3 loop reads CSVSPGTENTGELFF. The DNA sequence follows: TGCAGCGTCTCCCCGGGGACGGAAAACACCGGGGAGCTGTTTTTT.